What follows is one T cell receptor beta chain and its context. Antigen specificity is unknown. The data were obtained in a study of T-cell reconstitution after alpha-beta-depleted transplantation in children. Study outcomes and limitations: Several hundred expanded graft clones reportedly gave rise to the alpha-beta T cells present about two months after transplant.

Unmatched junction bases numbered 7, after V lost 6 bases and J lost 1 base. The germline V gene encodes CDR1 MNHEY and CDR2 SMNVEV (reference sequence). The CDR3 is 16 amino acids. Preparing the TCRbeta library involved the use of unique molecular identifiers. TCRdb fed the PCR reads into MiXCR, producing one record per CDR3 protein. The data contain some 110,000 distinct CDR3 sequences, about a tenth of them singletons. The starting material was PBMCs, obtained before TCRalphabeta/CD19-depleted stem cell transplant. This chain joins TRBV27 and TRBJ2-2, with TRBD2 matching over 8 bases. The receptor's source is a boy aged 2 to 10 with acute lymphoblastic leukemia, due to receive a stem cell transplant. The CDR3 sequence is CASSPRLALNTGELFF. CDR3 nucleotides: TGTGCCAGCAGCCCAAGACTAGCGTTGAACACCGGGGAGCTGTTTTTT.